A selection of T cell receptor beta chains follows, all from one sample in a study of blood T cell repertoires in COVID-19. Assay: immunoSEQ multiplex PCR; the TCRdb copy retains only in-frame clones and omits some. The top ten hold approximately 5% of the sample, which has a few hundred thousand clones, 80% to 85% seen once. The source material was PBMCs or T cells enriched from blood (not recorded which). These receptors were collected from a woman aged 45 to 65 who had recovered from COVID-19. CDR3s include the opening cysteine and the closing phenylalanine or tryptophan. D genes are given only for firm matches. Clone sizes are given selectively: once, few, many, or a class where the clone is expanded.

d_gene: TRBD2; j_gene: TRBJ2-1; abundance: .; v_gene: TRBV11-2; CDR3aa: CASSLLAGGPYNEQFF; CDR3nt: TGTGCCAGCAGCTTACTAGCGGGAGGACCTTACAATGAGCAGTTCTTC
d_gene: .; j_gene: TRBJ2-2; abundance: .; v_gene: TRBV10-2; CDR3aa: CASSEQGTGELFF; CDR3nt: TGCGCCAGCAGTGAGCAGGGTACCGGGGAGCTGTTTTTT
d_gene: TRBD1; j_gene: TRBJ1-6; abundance: .; v_gene: TRBV6-5; CDR3aa: CASTNRDSGNSPLHF; CDR3nt: TGTGCCAGCACCAACCGGGACAGTGGAAATTCACCCCTCCACTTT
d_gene: .; j_gene: TRBJ1-2; abundance: few; v_gene: TRBV5-6; CDR3aa: CASSPDGDGYTF; CDR3nt: TGTGCCAGCAGCCCGGACGGGGATGGCTACACCTTC
d_gene: .; j_gene: TRBJ1-1; abundance: .; v_gene: TRBV15; CDR3aa: CATSRDQGPLAEAFF; CDR3nt: TGTGCCACCAGCAGAGATCAGGGGCCCCTAGCTGAAGCTTTCTTT
d_gene: TRBD1; j_gene: TRBJ2-5; abundance: .; v_gene: TRBV2; CDR3aa: CASRGTAQETQYF; CDR3nt: TGTGCCAGCAGAGGGACAGCACAAGAGACCCAGTACTTC
d_gene: .; j_gene: TRBJ1-5; abundance: .; v_gene: TRBV7-9; CDR3aa: CASSLGGHRPQHF; CDR3nt: TGTGCCAGCAGCTTAGGTGGGCATCGGCCCCAGCATTTT
d_gene: .; j_gene: TRBJ1-1; abundance: .; v_gene: TRBV30; CDR3aa: CAWSLSGESFF; CDR3nt: TGTGCCTGGAGTCTCTCGGGAGAATCTTTCTTT
d_gene: .; j_gene: TRBJ1-2; abundance: .; v_gene: TRBV7-9; CDR3aa: CASSSGRDTLYTF; CDR3nt: TGTGCCAGCAGCTCCGGTAGGGACACCCTCTACACCTTC
d_gene: .; j_gene: TRBJ2-7; abundance: .; v_gene: TRBV11-3; CDR3aa: CASSRGGIYEQYF; CDR3nt: TGTGCCAGCAGCAGGGGCGGCATCTACGAGCAGTACTTC
d_gene: .; j_gene: TRBJ2-1; abundance: once; v_gene: TRBV27; CDR3aa: CASGYSSYNEQFF; CDR3nt: TGTGCCAGCGGTTATAGCTCCTACAATGAGCAGTTCTTC
d_gene: .; j_gene: TRBJ1-2; abundance: few; v_gene: TRBV6-5; CDR3aa: CASSSPTGPNYGYTF; CDR3nt: TGTGCCAGCAGTTCCCCAACAGGACCTAACTATGGCTACACCTTC
d_gene: .; j_gene: TRBJ1-1; abundance: .; v_gene: TRBV18; CDR3aa: CASSPKGDTEAFF; CDR3nt: TGTGCCAGCTCACCAAAGGGGGACACTGAAGCTTTCTTT
d_gene: TRBD1; j_gene: TRBJ1-1; abundance: .; v_gene: TRBV5-8; CDR3aa: CASSRTGLAFF; CDR3nt: TGTGCCAGCAGCCGGACAGGGCTCGCTTTCTTT
d_gene: .; j_gene: TRBJ1-1; abundance: .; v_gene: TRBV19; CDR3aa: CASNHWQARNTEAFF; CDR3nt: TGTGCCAGTAACCACTGGCAGGCACGAAACACTGAAGCTTTCTTT
d_gene: TRBD2; j_gene: TRBJ2-2; abundance: .; v_gene: TRBV7-2; CDR3aa: CASSSFGGGGTGELFF; CDR3nt: TGTGCCAGCAGCTCCTTCGGCGGGGGGGGCACCGGGGAGCTGTTTTTT
d_gene: .; j_gene: TRBJ2-1; abundance: .; v_gene: TRBV6-2/TRBV6-3; CDR3aa: CASSPRYNEQFF; CDR3nt: TGTGCCAGCAGTCCCCGCTACAATGAGCAGTTCTTC
d_gene: .; j_gene: TRBJ1-3; abundance: .; v_gene: TRBV29-1; CDR3aa: CSVGQGTGNTIYF; CDR3nt: TGCAGCGTTGGCCAGGGGACTGGAAACACCATATATTTT
d_gene: TRBD1; j_gene: TRBJ1-2; abundance: once; v_gene: TRBV29-1; CDR3aa: CSVTRTGFNNGYTF; CDR3nt: TGCAGCGTTACGCGGACAGGGTTTAATAATGGCTACACCTTC
d_gene: TRBD2; j_gene: TRBJ2-1; abundance: .; v_gene: TRBV5-1; CDR3aa: CASSLTVAGGLYNEQFF; CDR3nt: TGCGCCAGCAGCCTGACCGTAGCGGGGGGTCTCTACAATGAGCAGTTCTTC
d_gene: .; j_gene: TRBJ2-3; abundance: .; v_gene: TRBV9; CDR3aa: CASSETPTGGITQYF; CDR3nt: TGTGCCAGCAGCGAAACGCCCACGGGCGGGATTACGCAGTATTTT
d_gene: .; j_gene: TRBJ2-2; abundance: .; v_gene: TRBV12-3/TRBV12-4; CDR3aa: CASSLAPFGELFF; CDR3nt: TGTGCCAGCAGTTTAGCTCCTTTCGGGGAGCTGTTTTTT
d_gene: .; j_gene: TRBJ2-2; abundance: .; v_gene: TRBV9; CDR3aa: CASSGGAGELFF; CDR3nt: TGTGCCAGCAGCGGCGGAGCAGGGGAGCTGTTTTTT
d_gene: .; j_gene: TRBJ1-5; abundance: few; v_gene: TRBV4-3; CDR3aa: CASSQDRDSNQPQHF; CDR3nt: TGCGCCAGCAGCCAAGACAGGGATAGCAATCAGCCCCAGCATTTT
d_gene: .; j_gene: TRBJ2-1; abundance: once; v_gene: TRBV30; CDR3aa: CAWSAFYGEQFF; CDR3nt: TGTGCCTGGAGTGCGTTCTACGGGGAGCAGTTCTTC
d_gene: .; j_gene: TRBJ2-5; abundance: .; v_gene: TRBV5-1; CDR3aa: CASSLSGNQETQYF; CDR3nt: TGCGCCAGCAGCCTCTCAGGGAACCAAGAGACCCAGTACTTC
d_gene: .; j_gene: TRBJ1-2; abundance: .; v_gene: TRBV5-6; CDR3aa: CASSRGAMGLRGGYTF; CDR3nt: TGTGCCAGCAGCCGAGGTGCGATGGGGCTACGGGGGGGCTACACCTTC
d_gene: .; j_gene: TRBJ2-7; abundance: .; v_gene: TRBV25-1; CDR3aa: CASSHPTGAGALIYEQYF; CDR3nt: TGTGCCAGCAGCCATCCCACCGGGGCAGGGGCTTTGATCTACGAGCAGTACTTC
d_gene: .; j_gene: TRBJ2-2; abundance: .; v_gene: TRBV10-3; CDR3aa: CAISGQGRGELFF; CDR3nt: TGTGCCATCAGTGGGCAGGGTAGGGGGGAGCTGTTTTTT
d_gene: .; j_gene: TRBJ2-2; abundance: .; v_gene: TRBV19; CDR3aa: CASSLSGLNTGELFF; CDR3nt: TGTGCCAGTAGTTTAAGCGGCCTTAACACCGGGGAGCTGTTTTTT
d_gene: .; j_gene: TRBJ1-1; abundance: .; v_gene: TRBV19; CDR3aa: CASSIRSGGLNTEAFF; CDR3nt: TGTGCCAGTAGTATCCGAAGTGGAGGCTTGAACACTGAAGCTTTCTTT
d_gene: TRBD1; j_gene: TRBJ1-2; abundance: .; v_gene: TRBV2; CDR3aa: CASSETRTGTGNYGYTF; CDR3nt: TGTGCCAGCAGTGAAACTAGAACCGGGACAGGGAACTATGGCTACACCTTC
d_gene: .; j_gene: TRBJ2-3; abundance: .; v_gene: TRBV5-4; CDR3aa: CASSIGTDTQYF; CDR3nt: TGTGCCAGCAGCATAGGCACAGATACGCAGTATTTT
d_gene: TRBD1; j_gene: TRBJ1-2; abundance: .; v_gene: TRBV12-3/TRBV12-4; CDR3aa: CASSPQGAHGYTF; CDR3nt: TGTGCCAGCAGCCCACAGGGGGCGCATGGCTACACCTTC
d_gene: TRBD1; j_gene: TRBJ2-7; abundance: .; v_gene: TRBV9; CDR3aa: CASSVGGTGIHEQYF; CDR3nt: TGTGCCAGCAGCGTAGGGGGGACAGGGATACACGAGCAGTACTTC
d_gene: .; j_gene: TRBJ2-2; abundance: .; v_gene: TRBV5-1; CDR3aa: CASSQRQYTGELFF; CDR3nt: TGCGCCAGCAGTCAGAGACAGTACACCGGGGAGCTGTTTTTT
d_gene: .; j_gene: TRBJ1-2; abundance: .; v_gene: TRBV10-3; CDR3aa: CAISEMNAAGYTF; CDR3nt: TGTGCCATCAGTGAAATGAATGCGGCAGGCTACACCTTC
d_gene: .; j_gene: TRBJ2-5; abundance: .; v_gene: TRBV14; CDR3aa: CASSQERRETQYF; CDR3nt: TGTGCCAGCAGCCAGGAGCGGCGAGAGACCCAGTACTTC
d_gene: .; j_gene: TRBJ1-1; abundance: .; v_gene: TRBV6-2/TRBV6-3; CDR3aa: CASSTPGAGTEAFF; CDR3nt: TGTGCCAGCAGTACACCAGGGGCCGGGACTGAAGCTTTCTTT
d_gene: .; j_gene: TRBJ1-5; abundance: .; v_gene: TRBV12-3/TRBV12-4; CDR3aa: CASSLTGNQPQHF; CDR3nt: TGTGCCAGCAGTTTGACGGGGAATCAGCCCCAGCATTTT
d_gene: .; j_gene: TRBJ1-2; abundance: .; v_gene: TRBV7-2; CDR3aa: CASSLATGADGYTF; CDR3nt: TGTGCCAGCAGCTTAGCTACCGGAGCGGATGGCTACACCTTC
d_gene: TRBD1; j_gene: TRBJ2-5; abundance: many; v_gene: TRBV6-5; CDR3aa: CASSRQGRGETQYF; CDR3nt: TGTGCCAGCAGTCGGCAGGGCAGGGGGGAGACCCAGTACTTC
d_gene: .; j_gene: TRBJ1-5; abundance: .; v_gene: TRBV30; CDR3aa: CAWSIDSNQPQHF; CDR3nt: TGTGCCTGGAGTATAGATAGCAATCAGCCCCAGCATTTT
d_gene: .; j_gene: TRBJ1-1; abundance: .; v_gene: TRBV5-5; CDR3aa: CASNLQVNTEAFF; CDR3nt: TGTGCCAGCAACCTGCAGGTGAACACTGAAGCTTTCTTT
d_gene: .; j_gene: TRBJ2-3; abundance: .; v_gene: TRBV11-2; CDR3aa: CASNPAGGFSTDTQYF; CDR3nt: TGTGCCAGCAACCCCGCCGGCGGGTTTAGCACAGATACGCAGTATTTT
d_gene: TRBD1; j_gene: TRBJ1-1; abundance: .; v_gene: TRBV7-9; CDR3aa: CASSRDRDTEAFF; CDR3nt: TGTGCCAGCAGCCGGGACAGGGACACTGAAGCTTTCTTT
d_gene: .; j_gene: TRBJ1-2; abundance: .; v_gene: TRBV2; CDR3aa: CASKSQGLTFVSGYTF; CDR3nt: TGTGCCAGCAAAAGCCAGGGACTCACGTTTGTATCCGGCTACACCTTC
d_gene: .; j_gene: TRBJ1-5; abundance: .; v_gene: TRBV2; CDR3aa: CASSAGGASNQPQHF; CDR3nt: TGTGCCAGCAGTGCCGGGGGGGCGAGCAATCAGCCCCAGCATTTT
d_gene: .; j_gene: TRBJ2-5; abundance: once; v_gene: TRBV7-9; CDR3aa: CASSLGGVYQETQYF; CDR3nt: TGTGCCAGCAGCTTAGGCGGTGTTTACCAAGAGACCCAGTACTTC
d_gene: .; j_gene: TRBJ1-2; abundance: .; v_gene: TRBV4-3; CDR3aa: CASSQDGRGGYTF; CDR3nt: TGCGCCAGCAGCCAAGATGGCAGGGGAGGCTACACCTTC
d_gene: TRBD1; j_gene: TRBJ2-2; abundance: .; v_gene: TRBV9; CDR3aa: CASSEGTGALTGELFF; CDR3nt: TGTGCCAGCAGTGAGGGGACAGGCGCCCTCACCGGGGAGCTGTTTTTT
d_gene: TRBD1; j_gene: TRBJ1-6; abundance: .; v_gene: TRBV7-2; CDR3aa: CASSLGTGGWSSPLHF; CDR3nt: TGTGCCAGCAGCTTAGGCACAGGGGGCTGGAGTTCACCCCTCCACTTT
d_gene: TRBD2; j_gene: TRBJ2-1; abundance: .; v_gene: TRBV6-4; CDR3aa: CASSPGTSGFSSYNEQFF; CDR3nt: TGTGCCAGCAGTCCCGGGACTAGCGGCTTCAGCTCCTACAATGAGCAGTTCTTC
d_gene: TRBD1; j_gene: TRBJ2-7; abundance: .; v_gene: TRBV7-6; CDR3aa: CASSAQGDEQYF; CDR3nt: TGTGCCAGCAGCGCGCAGGGGGACGAGCAGTACTTC